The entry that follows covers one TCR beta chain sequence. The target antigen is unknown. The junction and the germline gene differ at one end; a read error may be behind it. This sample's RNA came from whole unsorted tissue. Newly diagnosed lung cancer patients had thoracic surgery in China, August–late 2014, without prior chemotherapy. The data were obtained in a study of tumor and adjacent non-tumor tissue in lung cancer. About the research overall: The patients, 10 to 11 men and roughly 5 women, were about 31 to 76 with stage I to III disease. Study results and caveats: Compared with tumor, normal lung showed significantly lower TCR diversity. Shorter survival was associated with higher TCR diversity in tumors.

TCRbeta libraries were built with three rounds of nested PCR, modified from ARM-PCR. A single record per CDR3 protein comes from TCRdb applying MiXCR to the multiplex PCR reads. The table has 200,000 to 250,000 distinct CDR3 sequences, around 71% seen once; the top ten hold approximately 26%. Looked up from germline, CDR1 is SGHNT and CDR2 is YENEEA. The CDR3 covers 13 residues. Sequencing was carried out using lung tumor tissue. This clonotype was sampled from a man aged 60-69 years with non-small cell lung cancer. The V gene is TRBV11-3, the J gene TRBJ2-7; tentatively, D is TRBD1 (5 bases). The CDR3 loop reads CAGSFLCPGEQYF. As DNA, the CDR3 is TGTGCCGGCAGCTTCCTCTGTCCAGGGGAGCAGTACTTC.